Listed here is a single TCR beta chain. J was trimmed by 8 bases and V by 6 bases; bases with no gene match: 13. The CDR3 runs to 15 residues. Germline V CDR1 and CDR2: LNHDA, SQIVND (reference sequence). With 60 Vbeta and 13 Jbeta primers, the PCR was carried out. TCRdb's copy holds only in-frame clones and misses some; the assay was immunoSEQ multiplex PCR. The sample yields roughly 200,000 clones, around 80% seen once. These data originate in a study of cytomegalovirus exposure and HLA in healthy donors. The wider study: Unique TCRs numbering around 85 million, obtained from HLA-typed donors, made up an early data release.

Sequencing input: PBMCs. The chain links TRBV19 to TRBJ2-1, with 7 bases lining up with TRBD1. This TCR derives from a boy aged 2-15 years in good health and CMV-seronegative. The CDR3 here is CASSQGVGNRYEQFF. The CDR3 nucleotides are TGTGCCAGTAGCCAGGGGGTCGGAAATCGTTATGAGCAGTTCTTC.